Below, 10 T cell receptor beta chains from the same sample are listed, as sequenced in a study of blood T cell repertoires in COVID-19. Sequenced by immunoSEQ multiplex PCR; TCRdb stores in-frame clones only, minus some. The profile shows a few hundred thousand clones, roughly 86% of them singletons. Sequenced sample: peripheral blood. The receptors stem from a woman between 50 and 59 years old who had recovered from COVID-19.

This chain links TRBV6-5 with TRBJ1-2; TRBD1 matches 9 bases. J lost 7 bases, V lost 5 bases, and 5 bases had no gene match. The CDR3 spans 13 residues. CDR1 and CDR2 from the germline V gene are MNHEY and SVGAGI. Here the CDR3 DNA reads TGTGCCAGCAGTCAGGGACAGGGCGGTGGCTACACCTTC. Protein product: CASSQGQGGGYTF.

The rearrangement uses TRBV27 and TRBJ2-1; D remains unclear. Germline V gives CDR1 MNHEY, CDR2 SMNVEV (reference sequence). Trimming pared 4 bases from V and 8 bases from J, leaving 18 bases between. This CDR3 comprises 15 residues. CDR3 coding DNA: TGTGCCAGCAGTTCCGACGCGTCGGTGGGCCATGAGCAGTTCTTC. Protein: CASSSDASVGHEQFF.

J is TRBJ1-6 and V is TRBV7-2; TRBD1 agrees at 10 bases. With V trimmed by 4 bases and J by 9 bases, 9 bases remained unmatched. This CDR3 contains 16 residues. Per the germline V gene, CDR1 is SGHTA and CDR2 is FQGNSA. The CDR3 DNA sequence: TGTGCCAGCAGCTCGCCCTTCGGGACAGGGGTTTCACCCCTCCACTTT. Protein product: CASSSPFGTGVSPLHF.

The V gene is TRBV18, the J gene TRBJ1-2; TRBD1 is a possible D gene (5 bases). Looked up from germline, CDR1 is KGHSH and CDR2 is LQKENI. With 2 bases removed from V and 4 bases from J, the gap between germline ends came to 8 bases. The CDR3 length is 13 residues. This CDR3 reads CASSPGASYGYTF. Written as DNA, the CDR3 is TGTGCCAGCTCACCAGGGGCTAGCTATGGCTACACCTTC.

CDR3 protein: CASRTGAQGLETQYF. DNA for the CDR3: TGTGCCAGCAGGACCGGGGCACAGGGGTTGGAGACCCAGTACTTC. J is TRBJ2-5 and V is TRBV6-5; 7 nucleotides agree with TRBD1. The CDR3 totals 15 residues. Germline values: CDR1 MNHEY, CDR2 SVGAGI. The V and J ends lost 6 bases and 5 bases, in that order; junction bases with no gene match: 12.

The chain combines TRBV27 with TRBJ1-5; D perhaps matches TRBD1 (6 bases). CDR1 is MNHEY, CDR2 SMNVEV, per germline (reference sequence). V lost 3 bases to trimming and J lost 6 bases, with 12 bases between them. CDR3 length: 14 amino acids. The CDR3 region is CASSFQGISQPQHF. CDR3 sequence (DNA): TGTGCCAGCAGTTTTCAGGGGATCAGTCAGCCCCAGCATTTT.

The chain carries TRBV12-3 or TRBV12-4 and TRBJ2-5; 9 bases are a match to TRBD1. The CDR3 totals 13 residues. V lost 5 bases, J lost 6 bases, and 4 bases stayed unmatched. The DNA of the CDR3 is TGTGCCAGCAGTCAGACAGGGGGGAAGACCCAGTACTTC. It encodes CASSQTGGKTQYF.

The chain joins TRBV28 to TRBJ2-2; 8 bases are shared with TRBD2. The J segment lost 5 bases and the V segment lost 4 bases, leaving 9 bases of the junction unmatched. Germline loops: CDR1 MDHEN, CDR2 SYDVKM. The CDR3 has 16 amino acids. CDR3 DNA: TGTGCCAGCAGTTGCCGGGAGGGAAGAAGAACCGGGGAGCTGTTTTTT. Translation gives CASSCREGRRTGELFF.

V usage is TRBV4-2 and J usage is TRBJ2-3, with 10 bases fitting TRBD2. The junction had 2 bases not matched to a gene; V was cut back by 0 bases and J by 2 bases. CDR1 is LGHNA and CDR2 is YNFKEQ in the germline V gene. The CDR3 runs 16 residues. The CDR3 region is CASSQELAGITDTQYF. The CDR3 coding sequence is TGTGCCAGCAGCCAAGAACTAGCGGGGATCACAGATACGCAGTATTTT.

This chain links TRBV9 with TRBJ1-2, with D hard to call. The CDR3 totals 15 residues. The V gene's germline CDR1 is SGDLS and CDR2 YYNGEE. The germline V and J ends were trimmed by 4 bases and 7 bases, with 20 bases remaining between them. CDR3 DNA sequence: TGTGCCAGCAGCCCAGATTTAGGAGGGATAGGTGGCTACACCTTC. Its translation is CASSPDLGGIGGYTF.